This T cell receptor (beta chain) was recovered during a study of technical replicates of blood from a few donors. This CDR3 has 12 amino acids. Germline assignment: CDR1 MNHNY and CDR2 SVGAGI (reference sequence). Comments on this clone: Germline and junction disagree at one end, which may indicate a read error.

Data came from immunoSEQ multiplex PCR; TCRdb stores just in-frame clones and leaves some out. The table lists some 80,000 clones, around 96% of them singletons. Sequencing used T cells isolated from PBMCs. V and J are TRBV6-6 and TRBJ2-7; 12 bases match TRBD1. The source of this sequence is a human donor in good health. Here the CDR3 DNA reads TGTGCCAGCACTCCCGGGACAGGGGGCTTTCACTTC. It codes for CASTPGTGGFHF.